This entry lists 22 T cell receptor beta chains sequenced from one sample in a study of T cell responses to AZD1222 COVID-19 vaccine. Profiled with immunoSEQ multiplex PCR; TCRdb holds only in-frame clones, not every one. The profile covers 120,000 or so clones, with about 89% appearing a single time and 10% taken by the ten largest. Sequencing was performed on peripheral blood, taken on day 0 of AZD1222 vaccination. The receptors originated from an adult in good health.

The gene calls are TRBV6-5 and TRBJ2-1, with TRBD2 matching over 8 bases. After removal of 2 bases from V and 0 bases from J, the junction contained 3 bases not matched to a gene. CDR1 and CDR2 (germline): MNHEY, SVGAGI. CDR3 size: 16 residues. In nucleotides, the CDR3 is TGTGCCAGCAGTTACCGGAGCGGGAGCTCCTACAATGAGCAGTTCTTC. Its translation is CASSYRSGSSYNEQFF.

The rearrangement links TRBV6-6 to TRBJ1-4; 9 positions match TRBD1. Germline values: CDR1 MNHNY, CDR2 SVGAGI (reference sequence). The CDR3 length is 14 residues. The V gene end was trimmed by 5 bases and the J gene end by 10 bases; junction bases not matched to a gene: 8. The CDR3 bases are TGTGCCAGCAGTCCACAGGGGGCGTCTGGAAAACTGTTTTTT. It specifies CASSPQGASGKLFF.

This clone has just a few counts. J is TRBJ2-2 and V is TRBV12-3 or TRBV12-4, with D maybe TRBD1 (5 bases). The CDR3 sequence is 13 residues long. Trimming stripped 3 bases from V and 4 bases from J, with 6 bases between. The CDR3 region is CASSFRVTGELFF. CDR3 DNA: TGTGCCAGCAGTTTCAGGGTCACCGGGGAGCTGTTTTTT.

The chain combines TRBV7-2 with TRBJ1-1; no clear D gene. There are 15 residues in the CDR3. Trimming pared 2 bases from V and 4 bases from J, leaving 14 bases between. Germline CDR1 SGHTA, CDR2 FQGNSA. CDR3 DNA sequence: TGTGCCAGCAGCTTAAAGGGAGGTGGGATCACTGAAGCTTTCTTT. Translating gives CASSLKGGGITEAFF.

The genes are TRBV5-4 and TRBJ1-2; 10 bases line up with TRBD1. Germline V gene lookup returns CDR1 SGHNT and CDR2 YYREEE (reference sequence). The CDR3 totals 14 residues. V dropped 3 bases and J dropped 4; count of bases not matched to a gene: 3. DNA of the CDR3: TGTGCCAGCAGCTCCGGGACAGGGGCCTATGGCTACACCTTC. Its translation: CASSSGTGAYGYTF. Drawing the rest from reference TRBV5-4 and TRBJ1-2, the complete variable domain is ETGVTQSPTHLIKTRGQQVTLRCSSQSGHNTVSWYQQALGQGPQFIFQYYREEENGRGNFPPRFSGLQFPNYSSELNVNALELDDSALYLCASSSGTGAYGYTFGSGTRLTVV.

This clone was seen a single time. V is TRBV2 and J is TRBJ2-2; 7 nucleotides align to TRBD1. The CDR3 covers 14 residues. V trimming: 8 bases; J trimming: 1 base; junction bases outside the gene matches: 4. CDR1 and CDR2 from the germline V gene are SNHLY and FYNNEI. CDR3 sequence reads: CASLYRGNTGELFF. The CDR3 DNA reads as TGTGCCAGCCTCTACAGGGGGAACACCGGGGAGCTGTTTTTT.

In its sample, this clone was seen a few times. The chain employs TRBV6-2 or TRBV6-3 and TRBJ2-1; 7 nucleotides match TRBD2. V was clipped by 4 bases and J by 7 bases; unmatched bases: 4. Germline lookup yields CDR1 MNHEY and CDR2 SVGEGT. The CDR3 spans 13 residues. CDR3 region: CASSSRLANEQFF. The CDR3 DNA follows: TGTGCCAGCAGTTCCCGACTAGCTAATGAGCAGTTCTTC.

The rearrangement uses TRBV2 and TRBJ2-2; D call uncertain. This CDR3 is 13 amino acids long. The V gene's germline CDR1 is SNHLY and CDR2 FYNNEI. Trimming pared 6 bases from V and 6 bases from J, leaving 11 bases between. CDR3 loop: CASSAATAGELFF. The CDR3 DNA follows: TGTGCCAGCAGCGCCGCGACGGCCGGGGAGCTGTTTTTT.

The chain is built from TRBV9 and TRBJ1-5; TRBD1 is a possible D gene (6 bases). The germline V and J ends were trimmed by 0 bases and 3 bases, with 10 bases remaining between them. The CDR3 contains 15 residues. CDR1 and CDR2 (germline): SGDLS, YYNGEE. The CDR3 nucleotides read TGTGCCAGCAGCGTAGGGGGGGGCTACAATCAGCCCCAGCATTTT. As protein: CASSVGGGYNQPQHF.

V and J are TRBV19 and TRBJ2-3, with a tentative D call TRBD2 (5 bases). CDR1 and CDR2 (germline): LNHDA, SQIVND (reference sequence). The CDR3 is 16 amino acids. V was cut by 3 bases and J by 0 bases, with 13 bases left in between. The CDR3 loop is CASSIEGGASTDTQYF. The DNA of the CDR3 is TGTGCCAGTAGTATCGAGGGCGGAGCTAGCACAGATACGCAGTATTTT.

The chain has TRBV11-2 and TRBJ2-3, with 7 bases aligning to TRBD1. CDR1 SGHAT and CDR2 FQNNGV come from the germline V gene. The CDR3 extends over 15 amino acids. Trimming cost V 6 bases and J 2 bases; bases outside gene matches: 8. CDR3 sequence reads: CASSSRQGLTDTQYF. For the CDR3, the DNA is TGTGCCAGCAGTTCCCGACAGGGCCTCACAGATACGCAGTATTTT.

The chain combines TRBV6-8 with TRBJ2-5; D remains unclear. Germline V gene lookup returns CDR1 MNHGY and CDR2 SAAAGT. V was pared by 1 base and J by 3 bases, with 12 bases between. The CDR3 covers 15 residues. CDR3 sequence: CASSYCSRIEETQYF. CDR3 DNA sequence: TGTGCCAGCAGTTACTGTAGTCGAATCGAAGAGACCCAGTACTTC.

This clone occurred a few times. The genes are TRBV7-2 and TRBJ2-7, with D tentatively TRBD2 (6 bases). This CDR3 comprises 15 residues. Trimming removed 0 bases from V and 5 bases from J, with 14 bases in between. CDR1 SGHTA and CDR2 FQGNSA come from the germline V gene. CDR3 region: CASSLAAGKIHEQYF. DNA for the CDR3: TGTGCCAGCAGCTTAGCGGCGGGAAAGATCCACGAGCAGTACTTC.

Here the CDR3 DNA reads TGTGCCAGCAGCGTCGCGGGGGGCACCTACAATGAGCAGTTCTTC. Its protein is CASSVAGGTYNEQFF. V and J are TRBV9 and TRBJ2-1, with 8 bases identical to TRBD2. Germline V lookup: CDR1 SGDLS, CDR2 YYNGEE. After removal of 2 bases from V and 2 bases from J, the junction contained 3 bases not matched to a gene. CDR3 length: 15 residues.

DNA for the CDR3: TGCGCCAGCAGCTTGACTAGCGGGAGGGCCAGTGAGCAGTTCTTC. Translated: CASSLTSGRASEQFF. The V call is TRBV5-1, the J call TRBJ2-1; 13 bases are a match to TRBD2. Trimming took 1 base from V and 9 from J; bases not matched to a gene: 4. This CDR3 has 15 amino acids. Germline V gene data show CDR1 as SGHRS and CDR2 as YFSETQ.

The sample holds one count of this clone. The J gene is TRBJ1-3, the V gene TRBV5-1; D is possibly TRBD1 (6 bases). V lost 0 bases, J lost 0 bases, and 10 bases lay in between. In germline, CDR1 is SGHRS, CDR2 YFSETQ. The CDR3 contains 16 residues. The CDR3 coding sequence is TGCGCCAGCAGCTTGGTGGGGGGCAACTCTGGAAACACCATATATTTT. Protein: CASSLVGGNSGNTIYF.

This chain joins TRBV19 and TRBJ1-1; D is uncertain. Trimming cost V 1 base and J 7 bases, with 10 bases left between them. The CDR3 contains 13 residues. Germline CDR1 is LNHDA and CDR2 is SQIVND (reference sequence). CDR3 nucleotide sequence: TGTGCCAGTAGTATAGTTCCCTTGGGTGAAGCTTTCTTT. Its translation: CASSIVPLGEAFF.

The sample holds one count of this clone. This chain joins TRBV9 and TRBJ1-1; D is uncertain. The CDR3 is 14 residues long. Trimming left V 0 bases short and J 3 bases short, with 9 bases between. The germline CDR1 and CDR2 sequences are SGDLS and YYNGEE. Written as DNA, the CDR3 is TGTGCCAGCAGCGTAGGGAGGGCGGACACTGAAGCTTTCTTT. Its protein is CASSVGRADTEAFF.

The rearrangement joins TRBV27 to TRBJ1-5; D is ambiguous. Germline assignment: CDR1 MNHEY and CDR2 SMNVEV (reference sequence). V dropped 5 bases and J dropped 4 bases, with 15 bases sitting between them. CDR3 length: 15 residues. CDR3 nucleotides: TGTGCCAGCAGTCCAGAGCGCGGTCGGAATCAGCCCCAGCATTTT. Translating it yields CASSPERGRNQPQHF.

The chain uses TRBV28 and TRBJ1-1; the match to TRBD1 covers 7 bases. Losses at the gene ends were 4 bases for V and 0 bases for J; bases not matched to a gene: 14. This CDR3 contains 18 residues. Germline CDR1 is MDHEN and CDR2 is SYDVKM. The chain's CDR3 is CASSSPPGTALMNTEAFF. DNA of the CDR3: TGTGCCAGCAGTTCCCCTCCCGGGACAGCCCTCATGAACACTGAAGCTTTCTTT.

The V call is TRBV30, the J call TRBJ2-1; D possibly corresponds to TRBD1 (5 bases). Looked up from germline, CDR1 is GTSNPN and CDR2 is SVGIG (reference sequence). Between the trimmed V and J ends, which lost 4 bases and 10 bases, there was a span of 14 bases. CDR3 length: 12 residues. The CDR3 spells CAWNRSPDEQFF. In DNA form, the CDR3 reads TGTGCCTGGAACAGGTCGCCAGACGAGCAGTTCTTC.

This sequence joins TRBV18 and TRBJ2-2; D is ambiguous. CDR1 is KGHSH and CDR2 is LQKENI in the germline V gene. The ends were cut back, 2 bases at V and 4 bases at J, with 5 bases in the middle. The CDR3 runs 13 residues. This CDR3 is CASSPTATGELFF. Here the CDR3 DNA reads TGTGCCAGCTCACCAACGGCCACCGGGGAGCTGTTTTTT.